These 10 T cell receptor beta chains came from one sample sequenced in a study of blood T cell repertoires in COVID-19. Sequencing used immunoSEQ multiplex PCR; TCRdb keeps in-frame clones, though not all of them. This table holds 85,000 to 130,000 clones, approximately 80% found once. The specimen sequenced was peripheral blood. All receptors derive from a woman aged 55-69 years with acute or convalescent COVID-19.

The V and J genes are TRBV12-3 or TRBV12-4 and TRBJ1-1; 10 positions match TRBD1. With V trimmed by 5 bases and J by 11 bases, 8 bases remained unmatched. This CDR3 has 13 amino acids. The CDR3 sequence is CASSTGQGFSAFF. DNA of the CDR3: TGTGCCAGCAGTACGGGACAGGGGTTCTCGGCTTTCTTT.

The J gene is TRBJ2-3, the V gene TRBV27, with 7 bases that match TRBD2. The CDR3 spans 17 residues. CDR1 is MNHEY and CDR2 is SMNVEV in the germline V gene (reference sequence). Trimming took 5 bases from V and 2 from J; bases not matched to a gene: 13. As DNA, the CDR3 is TGTGCCAGCAGTGTGGGGGGGGTAAGGGGAGTCACAGATACGCAGTATTTT. Translated, it gives CASSVGGVRGVTDTQYF.

The CDR3 coding sequence is TGCGCCAGCAGCCCGTTATCAGGAGGGGTCACTGAAGCTTTCTTT. Translated, it gives CASSPLSGGVTEAFF. The V call is TRBV4-1, the J call TRBJ1-1, with D possibly TRBD1 on 5 matching bases. The CDR3 sequence is 15 residues long. CDR1 and CDR2 from the germline V gene are MGHRA and YSYEKL. The V end lost 4 bases, the J end lost 4 bases, and 16 bases lay between the germline ends.

V and J are TRBV2 and TRBJ2-3, with 8 bases fitting TRBD2. Germline V gene lookup returns CDR1 SNHLY and CDR2 FYNNEI. This CDR3 region has 14 residues. Trimming cost V 6 bases and J 2 bases; bases outside gene matches: 4. The CDR3 protein is CASSRLASTDTQYF. CDR3 in DNA: TGTGCCAGCAGCAGACTAGCGTCCACAGATACGCAGTATTTT.

The sample holds one count of this clone. This chain uses TRBV5-5 with TRBJ2-7, with D possibly TRBD2 on 7 matching bases. Germline values: CDR1 SGHKS, CDR2 YYEKEE (reference sequence). V was clipped by 3 bases and J by 6 bases, with 16 bases between them. The CDR3 has 14 residues. The CDR3 protein is CASSWGGGNGEQYF. The CDR3 bases are TGTGCCAGCAGCTGGGGAGGGGGAAATGGCGAGCAGTACTTC.

This sequence joins TRBV7-2 and TRBJ1-2, with unresolved D. The CDR3 runs 13 residues. The germline V gene has CDR1 SGHTA and CDR2 FQGNSA. Trimming cost V 1 base and J 5 bases, with 8 bases left between them. The CDR3 DNA follows: TGTGCCAGCAGCTTAGTTGCGGCTTATGGCTACACCTTC. Translation gives CASSLVAAYGYTF.

This clone has only one observation. This chain links TRBV18 with TRBJ1-2; D gene ambiguous. Germline V lookup: CDR1 KGHSH, CDR2 LQKENI. This CDR3 has 12 amino acids. Trimming removed 3 bases at V and 6 bases at J, with 8 bases between. This chain's CDR3 is CASSPARDGYTF. CDR3 coding DNA: TGTGCCAGCTCACCTGCACGGGATGGCTACACCTTC.

This clone was seen a few times. The V gene is TRBV27, the J gene TRBJ2-7, with TRBD2 matching over 9 bases. Losses at the gene ends were 5 bases for V and 6 bases for J; bases not matched to a gene: 8. CDR1 and CDR2 (germline): MNHEY, SMNVEV (reference sequence). This CDR3 contains 14 residues. For the CDR3, the DNA is TGTGCCAGCAGTCGGTTAGCGGGAGCGCTCGAGCAGTACTTC. This encodes CASSRLAGALEQYF.

The V and J genes are TRBV5-1 and TRBJ2-2; TRBD1 might be the D (6 bases). Germline CDR1 is SGHRS and CDR2 is YFSETQ. The CDR3 contains 16 residues. V was cut by 3 bases and J by 0 bases, with 12 bases left in between. This CDR3 is CASSYTDRTNTGELFF. The CDR3 coding sequence is TGCGCCAGCAGCTACACCGACAGGACGAACACCGGGGAGCTGTTTTTT.

The V and J genes are TRBV5-1 and TRBJ1-2; 7 nucleotides agree with TRBD1. The CDR3 has 12 amino acids. CDR1 is SGHRS, CDR2 YFSETQ, per germline. V lost 6 bases to trimming and J lost 4 bases; unmatched junction nucleotides: 3. The CDR3 spells CASTDRVYGYTF. The CDR3 DNA follows: TGCGCCAGCACAGACAGGGTCTATGGCTACACCTTC. The full variable domain, in which reference TRBV5-1 and TRBJ1-2 provide the parts outside the CDR3, is KAGVTQTPRYLIKTRGQQVTLSCSPISGHRSVSWYQQTPGQGLQFLFEYFSETQRNKGNFPGRFSGRQFSNSRSEMNVSTLELGDSALYLCASTDRVYGYTFGSGTRLTVV.